A single T cell receptor beta chain is shown here with its context. What antigen it recognizes has not been identified. The input lacks base qualities; no much larger clone sits a single base away. The data were obtained in a study of neoadjuvant anti-PD-1 for oral cavity cancer (dated by TCRdb to about 2021). Broadly, across the study: Before undergoing curative-intent surgical resection, most patients got three to four biweekly nivolumab doses at 3 mg/kg. Responders were defined as patients with complete response, partial response or stable disease by RECIST 1.1; non-responders were defined as patients with progression. The parent correlative cohort included under 15 patients, with an approximately 35% response rate. Patients who did not progress were given a fourth nivolumab dose at about day 43 and had definitive surgical resection on days 50-56.

Overall study outcomes, separate from this receptor: Higher pretreatment blood Treg/Th17 ratios correlated with both higher pretreatment blood TCRbeta clonality and lower post-treatment tumor TCRbeta clonality. Greater tumor shrinkage correlated with larger post-treatment sizes of preexisting intratumoral clones, which suggests that expansion of preexisting clones contributed to response. Only a few patients per response group were included in the TCR analyses, and the authors called for validation in larger cohorts.

V drops 1 base and J drops 4 bases, leaving 10 bases in between. From the cysteine through the phenylalanine, the CDR3 covers 14 amino acids. The read is trimmed to its CDR3 DNA, 42 bases read in frame from base 1. Via the germline V gene (reference sequence), CDR1 is LNHDA and CDR2 SQIVND. Sample time point, as interpreted from the label and publication: before neoadjuvant nivolumab. Patients had been newly diagnosed with stage II-IVA oral cavity squamous cell carcinoma, and no prior systemic or radiation treatment had been given to the patients. The cohort was made up of patients with locally advanced, HPV-negative oral cavity squamous cell carcinoma. Samples came from a longitudinal correlative study of a single-arm phase II trial of neoadjuvant nivolumab in oral cavity squamous cell carcinoma. Subject-matched pre- and post-treatment PBMCs and tumors from three responders and three non-responders underwent genomic DNA-based TCRbeta sequencing. For tumor tissue, genomic DNA extraction relied on the Maxwell RSC DNA from Tissue kit.

For survey sequencing of tumor libraries, mostly 4.8 ug of input genomic DNA was used, and two replicates were run per sample. The immunoSEQ hsTCRbeta kit was used to prepare TCRbeta libraries according to the manufacturer's instructions. Sequencing of the completed libraries took place using an Illumina NovaSeq 6000 S4 flow cell after they had been pooled to around 3 nM. Processing in the source paper ran as follows. The immunoSEQ Analyzer was used for raw data preprocessing and quality control. The analysis was restricted to productive rearrangements, with each unique CDR3 amino acid sequence defining a clonotype. Repertoire clonality was estimated as the Gini-Simpson index, which was computed with the R package tcR. Gini indices were compared with Student's t test, and associations with tumor size change were assessed by Pearson correlation. The clones in this table, taken by TCRdb from immuneACCESS, are in-frame only. Not every clone is retained; where verified, under half of the shortfall comes from an unresolved V gene, and the cause of the rest is unknown. That table supplies the V and J calls and clone size; D and trimming were determined from the DNA. The sample has 9,000 to 9,500 clones on record, 65% to 80% of them singletons. The ten top clones hold roughly 8.3% of the sample.

The rearranged chain carries TRBV19 and TRBJ1-2; too little of a D gene remains to name it. The sequences come from tumor tissue, collected before nivolumab (anti-PD-1) treatment. The receptor was derived from a person between 40 and 85 years old with oral cavity squamous cell carcinoma. The DNA sequence reads TGTGCCAGTAGTATAGGAACCCTGTTCTATGGCTACACCTTC. It is translated as CASSIGTLFYGYTF.